The source of this T cell receptor beta chain is a study of blood T cell repertoires in COVID-19. The overall study: Donors in the United States, Italy and Spain gave samples during acute or convalescent COVID-19.

The table came from immunoSEQ multiplex PCR; TCRdb's copy has only in-frame clones and leaves some out. The data hold fewer than 110,000 clones, with around nine tenths observed a single time. CDR1 is MGHDK, CDR2 SYGVNS, per germline. The length of the CDR3 is 12 residues. V dropped 4 bases and J dropped 4 bases, with 7 bases sitting between them. Sequenced sample: peripheral blood. The sequence was obtained from a man aged 45-65 years in a cohort sampled during active COVID-19. The V gene is TRBV25-1, the J gene TRBJ1-2; D is unresolved. CDR3 protein: CASSASRYGYTF. The CDR3 coding sequence is TGTGCCAGCAGTGCCTCTCGCTATGGCTACACCTTC.